The rows below give T cell receptor beta chains drawn from one sample of a study of cytomegalovirus exposure and HLA in healthy donors. Repertoires were generated with immunoSEQ multiplex PCR, while TCRdb's copy carries only in-frame clones and drops some. The sample has under 110,000 clones, less than 80% seen once. Sequences were obtained from PBMCs. All receptors come from a man aged 40-49 years in good health and CMV-seronegative. Each CDR3 is given with its conserved first and last residue. D genes are given only for firm matches. Clone sizes are given selectively: once, few, many, or a class where the clone is expanded.

J gene | clone size | D gene | V gene | CDR3 DNA | CDR3 protein
TRBJ1-5 | few | NA | TRBV11-2 | TGTGCCAGCAGCCCTGAGAGGGAGCAGCCCCAGCATTTT | CASSPEREQPQHF
TRBJ2-7 | NA | NA | TRBV6-5 | TGTGCCAGCAAGGCTAGCGCTGCCTACGAGCAGTACTTC | CASKASAAYEQYF
TRBJ2-1 | NA | TRBD2 | TRBV5-6 | TGTGCCAGCCTACTAGCGGGGGATTCCTACAATGAGCAGTTCTTC | CASLLAGDSYNEQFF
TRBJ2-7 | NA | TRBD2 | TRBV7-6 | TGTGCCAGCAGCTTAGAATTTTCGGGGGGGGGATACGAGCAGTACTTC | CASSLEFSGGGYEQYF
TRBJ2-1 | few | TRBD1 | TRBV6-1 | TGTGCCAGCACCCCGGGGGACAGGGTAAAGGTGGAGCAGTTCTTC | CASTPGDRVKVEQFF
TRBJ2-5 | NA | TRBD1 | TRBV2 | TGTGCCAGCAGTGATCTGCAGGGGGCTCGAGAGACCCAGTACTTC | CASSDLQGARETQYF
TRBJ2-1 | NA | NA | TRBV4-2 | TGTGCCAGCAGCCAAGCTGGCGGAGCCGCCTACAATGAGCAGTTCTTC | CASSQAGGAAYNEQFF
TRBJ1-2 | NA | NA | TRBV2 | TGTGCCAGCAGTGACCGGCAGGGAGGAGGCTACACCTTC | CASSDRQGGGYTF
TRBJ1-2 | NA | NA | TRBV5-6 | TGTGCCAGCAGCTTGCCAGGAGGAGACTATGGCTACACCTTC | CASSLPGGDYGYTF
TRBJ1-6 | NA | TRBD1 | TRBV2 | TGTGCCAGCAGTGGGCTGGGACAGAATAATTCACCCCTCCACTTT | CASSGLGQNNSPLHF
TRBJ2-6 | NA | NA | TRBV2 | TGTGCCAGCGCCGGCTCTGGGGCCAACGTCCTGACTTTC | CASAGSGANVLTF
TRBJ1-6 | NA | TRBD1 | TRBV19 | TGTGCCAGTAGTAGTCAGGGGGCAGGTTCACCCCTCCACTTT | CASSSQGAGSPLHF
TRBJ2-7 | NA | NA | TRBV12-5 | TGTGCTAGTGGTTTGGGAAATGCCACAGGGAACTCCTACGAGCAGTACTTC | CASGLGNATGNSYEQYF
TRBJ1-2 | NA | NA | TRBV11-1 | TGTGCCAGCAGCCCGCCCCGGGGGGCTGGCTACACCTTC | CASSPPRGAGYTF
TRBJ1-3 | few | TRBD1 | TRBV6-5 | TGTGCCAGCAACCAGGGGGATTACTCTGGAAACACCATATATTTT | CASNQGDYSGNTIYF
TRBJ2-1 | NA | TRBD2 | TRBV4-2 | TGTGCCAGCAGCCCGCTAGCGGGGGGGACCTACAATGAGCAGTTCTTC | CASSPLAGGTYNEQFF
TRBJ1-1 | few | NA | TRBV29-1 | TGCAGCGTGGGGGGTGAAGGGTTGAACACTGAAGCTTTCTTT | CSVGGEGLNTEAFF
TRBJ1-2 | few | TRBD1 | TRBV30 | TGTGCCTGGAGCAGGACAGGGCCGAACGATGGCTACACCTTC | CAWSRTGPNDGYTF
TRBJ2-1 | NA | NA | TRBV7-9 | TGTTCCAGCGCACGGGGGAGCTCCTACAATGAGCAGTTCTTC | CSSARGSSYNEQFF
TRBJ1-6 | NA | NA | TRBV7-6 | TGTGCCAGCAGCACACAGGCTTCACCCCTCCACTTT | CASSTQASPLHF
TRBJ2-5 | NA | NA | TRBV5-5 | TGTGCCAGCAGCTTGGCCTGGGGACTCGGACGGGAGACCCAGTACTTC | CASSLAWGLGRETQYF
TRBJ2-3 | NA | TRBD2 | TRBV18 | TGTGCCAGCTCACGACGGGGGGTCGGCACAGATACGCAGTATTTT | CASSRRGVGTDTQYF
TRBJ2-3 | NA | TRBD2 | TRBV4-1 | TGCGCCAGCAGCCGTACTAGCGGGGGGGGCACAGATACGCAGTATTTT | CASSRTSGGGTDTQYF
TRBJ2-3 | NA | TRBD2 | TRBV10-3 | TGTGCCATCAGCGAGGATCTAGCGGGGTTGGATACGCAGTATTTT | CAISEDLAGLDTQYF
TRBJ2-7 | NA | NA | TRBV5-1 | TGCGCCAGCAGCTTGTCTGGGGCGAAATACTACGAGCAGTACTTC | CASSLSGAKYYEQYF
TRBJ2-1 | once | NA | TRBV19 | TGTGCCAGTAGTTGGCGGGTTTACAATGAGCAGTTCTTC | CASSWRVYNEQFF
TRBJ2-7 | NA | TRBD1 | TRBV28 | TGTGCCAGCTGGGGACAGGGCAGCTCCTACGAGCAGTACTTC | CASWGQGSSYEQYF
TRBJ2-3 | few | NA | TRBV2 | TGTGCCAGCAGTGAATGGGACACTAGCACAGATACGCAGTATTTT | CASSEWDTSTDTQYF
TRBJ2-2 | NA | NA | TRBV7-6 | TGTGCCAGCAGCTTAGGTTCCTACACCGGGGAGCTGTTTTTT | CASSLGSYTGELFF
TRBJ2-5 | NA | TRBD1 | TRBV7-9 | TGTGCCAGCAGCCAGGGACAGGGGGCCCAAGAGACCCAGTACTTC | CASSQGQGAQETQYF
TRBJ1-3 | NA | NA | TRBV9 | TGTGCCAGCAGCAGGACAAGCTCTGGAAACACCATATATTTT | CASSRTSSGNTIYF
TRBJ2-3 | NA | TRBD2 | TRBV12-5 | TGTGCTAGTGGTCCCTACCGGGGGGGCCGCGCAGATACGCAGTATTTT | CASGPYRGGRADTQYF
TRBJ2-3 | NA | NA | TRBV9 | TGTGCCAGCAGCGTAGCTACCGGGGGAAATGCAGATACGCAGTATTTT | CASSVATGGNADTQYF
TRBJ1-1 | few | TRBD1 | TRBV5-4 | TGTGCCAGCAGCCAGGACAGGGGACAATTCATGAACACTGAAGCTTTCTTT | CASSQDRGQFMNTEAFF
TRBJ2-5 | NA | TRBD2 | TRBV5-6 | TGTGCCAGCAGCTCGGCCAGCGGGGGGTACCAAGAGACCCAGTACTTC | CASSSASGGYQETQYF
TRBJ2-5 | few | TRBD2 | TRBV7-6 | TGTGCCAGCAGCGCCCGGGGGGGCCGGGGGGGCAAAGAGACCCAGTACTTC | CASSARGGRGGKETQYF
TRBJ1-5 | NA | NA | TRBV7-2 | TGTGCCAGCAGACCGGCGACAGATAGCAATCAGCCCCAGCATTTT | CASRPATDSNQPQHF
TRBJ1-1 | once | NA | TRBV7-2 | TGTGCCAGCAGCTTATCAGCAGGGTCCGACACTGAAGCTTTCTTT | CASSLSAGSDTEAFF
TRBJ2-1 | NA | TRBD2 | TRBV2 | TGTGCCAGCCAAAGAAGTAGCGGGGGGGGGAATGAGCAGTTCTTC | CASQRSSGGGNEQFF
TRBJ2-3 | NA | TRBD2 | TRBV7-3 | TGTGCCAGCAGCCCAGGACTAGCGGGGGGGGATACGCAGTATTTT | CASSPGLAGGDTQYF